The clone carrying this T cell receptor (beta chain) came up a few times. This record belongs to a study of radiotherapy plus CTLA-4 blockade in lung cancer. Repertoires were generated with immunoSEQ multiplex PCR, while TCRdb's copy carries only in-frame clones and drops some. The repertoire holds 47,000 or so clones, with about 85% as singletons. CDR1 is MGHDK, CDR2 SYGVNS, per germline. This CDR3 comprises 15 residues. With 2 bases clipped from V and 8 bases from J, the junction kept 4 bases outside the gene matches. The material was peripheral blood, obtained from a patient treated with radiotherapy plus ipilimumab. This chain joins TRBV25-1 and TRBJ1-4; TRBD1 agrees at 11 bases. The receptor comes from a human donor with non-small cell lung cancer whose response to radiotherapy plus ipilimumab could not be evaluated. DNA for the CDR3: TGTGCCAGCAGTGAAGCGGGACAGGGGGGAGAAAAACTGTTTTTT. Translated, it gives CASSEAGQGGEKLFF.